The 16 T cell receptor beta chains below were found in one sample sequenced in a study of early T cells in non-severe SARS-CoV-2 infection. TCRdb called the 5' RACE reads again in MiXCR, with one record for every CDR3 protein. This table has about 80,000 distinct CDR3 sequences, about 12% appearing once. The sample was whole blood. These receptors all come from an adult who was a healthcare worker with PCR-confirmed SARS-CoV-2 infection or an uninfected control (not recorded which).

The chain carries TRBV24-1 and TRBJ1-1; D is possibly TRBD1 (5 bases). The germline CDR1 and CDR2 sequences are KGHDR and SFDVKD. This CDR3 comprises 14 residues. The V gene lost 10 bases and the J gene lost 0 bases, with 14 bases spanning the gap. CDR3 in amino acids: CATSSGAMNTEAFF. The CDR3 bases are TGTGCCACTTCGTCCGGGGCCATGAACACTGAAGCTTTCTTT.

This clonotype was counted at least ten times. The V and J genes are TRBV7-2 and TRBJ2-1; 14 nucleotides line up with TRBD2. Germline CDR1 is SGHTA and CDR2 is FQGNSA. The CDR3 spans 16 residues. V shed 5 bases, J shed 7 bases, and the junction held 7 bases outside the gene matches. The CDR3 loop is CASSQRWTSGRNEQFF. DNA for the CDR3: TGTGCCAGCAGCCAACGATGGACTAGCGGGAGGAATGAGCAGTTCTTC. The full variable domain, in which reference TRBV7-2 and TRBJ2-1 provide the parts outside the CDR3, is GAGVSQSPSNKVTEKGKDVELRCDPISGHTALYWYRQSLGQGLEFLIYFQGNSAPDKSGLPSDRFSAERTGGSVSTLTIQRTQQEDSAVYLCASSQRWTSGRNEQFFGPGTRLTVL.

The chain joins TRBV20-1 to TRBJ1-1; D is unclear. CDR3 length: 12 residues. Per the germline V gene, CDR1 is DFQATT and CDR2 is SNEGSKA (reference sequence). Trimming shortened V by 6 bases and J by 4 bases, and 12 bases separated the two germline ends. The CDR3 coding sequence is TGCAGTGCCAGCCCGGGGTTCACTGAAGCTTTCTTT. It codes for CSASPGFTEAFF.

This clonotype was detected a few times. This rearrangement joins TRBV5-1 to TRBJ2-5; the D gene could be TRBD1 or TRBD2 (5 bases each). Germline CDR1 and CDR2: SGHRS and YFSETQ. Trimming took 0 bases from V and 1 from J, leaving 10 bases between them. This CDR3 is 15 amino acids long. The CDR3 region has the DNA TGCGCCAGCAGCTTGGAATGGGGACGCCAAGAGACCCAGTACTTC. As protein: CASSLEWGRQETQYF.

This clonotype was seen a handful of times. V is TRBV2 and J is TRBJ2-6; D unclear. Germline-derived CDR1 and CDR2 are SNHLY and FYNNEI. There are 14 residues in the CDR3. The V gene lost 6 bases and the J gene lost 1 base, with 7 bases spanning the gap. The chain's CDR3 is CASRDGSGANVLTF. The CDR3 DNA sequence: TGTGCCAGCAGGGACGGTTCTGGGGCCAACGTCCTGACTTTC.

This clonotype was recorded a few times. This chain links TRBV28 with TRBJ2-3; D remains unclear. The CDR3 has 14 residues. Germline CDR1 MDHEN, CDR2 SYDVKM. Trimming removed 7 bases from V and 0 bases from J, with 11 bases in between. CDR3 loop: CASNRPPSTDTQYF. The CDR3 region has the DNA TGTGCCAGCAACCGACCACCTAGCACAGATACGCAGTATTTT.

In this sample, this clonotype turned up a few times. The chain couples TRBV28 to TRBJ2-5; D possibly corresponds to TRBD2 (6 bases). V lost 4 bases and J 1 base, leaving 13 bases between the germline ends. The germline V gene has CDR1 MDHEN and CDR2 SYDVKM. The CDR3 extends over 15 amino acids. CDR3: CASSWGLHPQETQYF. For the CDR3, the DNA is TGTGCCAGCAGTTGGGGACTCCACCCCCAAGAGACCCAGTACTTC.

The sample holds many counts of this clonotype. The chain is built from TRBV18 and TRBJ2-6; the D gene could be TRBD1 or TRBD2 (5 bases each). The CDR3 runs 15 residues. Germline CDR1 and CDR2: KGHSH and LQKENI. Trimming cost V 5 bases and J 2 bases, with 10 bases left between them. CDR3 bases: TGTGCCAGCTCAAGGGACCGCCCTGGGGCCAACGTCCTGACTTTC. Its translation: CASSRDRPGANVLTF.

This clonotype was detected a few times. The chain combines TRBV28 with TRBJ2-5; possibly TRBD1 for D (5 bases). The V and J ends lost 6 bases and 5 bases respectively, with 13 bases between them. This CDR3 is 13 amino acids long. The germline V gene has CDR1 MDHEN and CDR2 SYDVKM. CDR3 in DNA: TGTGCCAGCAGACTTGGACATCGGGAGACCCAGTACTTC. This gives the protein CASRLGHRETQYF.

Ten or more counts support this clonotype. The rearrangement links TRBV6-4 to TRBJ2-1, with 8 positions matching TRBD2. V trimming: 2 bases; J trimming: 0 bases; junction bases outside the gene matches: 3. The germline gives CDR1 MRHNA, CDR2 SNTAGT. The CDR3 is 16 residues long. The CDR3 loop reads CASSDLGTSSYNEQFF. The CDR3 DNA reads TGTGCCAGCAGTGACCTAGGGACTAGCTCCTACAATGAGCAGTTCTTC.

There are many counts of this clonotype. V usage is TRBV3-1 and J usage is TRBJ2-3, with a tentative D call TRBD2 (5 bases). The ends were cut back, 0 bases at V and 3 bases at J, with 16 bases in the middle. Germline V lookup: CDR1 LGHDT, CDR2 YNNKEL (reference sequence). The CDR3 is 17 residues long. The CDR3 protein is CASSQDPSPPSTDTQYF. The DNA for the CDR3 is TGTGCCAGCAGCCAAGATCCTAGCCCCCCGAGTACAGATACGCAGTATTTT.

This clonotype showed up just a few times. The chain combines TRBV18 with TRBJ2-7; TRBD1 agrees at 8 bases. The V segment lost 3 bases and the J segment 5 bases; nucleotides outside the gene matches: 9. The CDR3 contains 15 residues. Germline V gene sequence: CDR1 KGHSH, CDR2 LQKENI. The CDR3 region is CASSPPGTGNNEQYF. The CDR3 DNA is TGTGCCAGCTCACCCCCCGGGACAGGTAATAACGAGCAGTACTTC.

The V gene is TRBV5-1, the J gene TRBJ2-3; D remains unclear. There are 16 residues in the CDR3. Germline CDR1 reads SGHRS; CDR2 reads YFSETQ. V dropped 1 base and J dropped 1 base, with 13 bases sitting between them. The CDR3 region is CASSLREALGTDTQYF. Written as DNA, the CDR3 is TGCGCCAGCAGCTTGAGAGAGGCCTTGGGCACAGATACGCAGTATTTT.

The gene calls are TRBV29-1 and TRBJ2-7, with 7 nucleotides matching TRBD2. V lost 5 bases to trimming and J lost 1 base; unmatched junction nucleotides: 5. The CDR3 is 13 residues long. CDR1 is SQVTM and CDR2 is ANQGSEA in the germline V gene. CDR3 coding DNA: TGCAGCGTTTCTTACGGGAGGTCCTACGAGCAGTACTTC. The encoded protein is CSVSYGRSYEQYF.

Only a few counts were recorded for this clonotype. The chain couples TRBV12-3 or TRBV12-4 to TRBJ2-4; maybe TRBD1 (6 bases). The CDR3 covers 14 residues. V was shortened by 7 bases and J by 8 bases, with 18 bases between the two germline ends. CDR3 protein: CASTYRVGVDIQYF. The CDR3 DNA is TGTGCCAGCACCTACAGGGTGGGGGTTGACATTCAGTACTTC.

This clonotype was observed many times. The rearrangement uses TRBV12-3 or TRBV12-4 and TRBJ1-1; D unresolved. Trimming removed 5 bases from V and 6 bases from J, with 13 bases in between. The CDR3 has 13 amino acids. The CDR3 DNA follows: TGTGCCAGCAGTCCTCCCGGGTTTCCTGAAGCTTTCTTT. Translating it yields CASSPPGFPEAFF.